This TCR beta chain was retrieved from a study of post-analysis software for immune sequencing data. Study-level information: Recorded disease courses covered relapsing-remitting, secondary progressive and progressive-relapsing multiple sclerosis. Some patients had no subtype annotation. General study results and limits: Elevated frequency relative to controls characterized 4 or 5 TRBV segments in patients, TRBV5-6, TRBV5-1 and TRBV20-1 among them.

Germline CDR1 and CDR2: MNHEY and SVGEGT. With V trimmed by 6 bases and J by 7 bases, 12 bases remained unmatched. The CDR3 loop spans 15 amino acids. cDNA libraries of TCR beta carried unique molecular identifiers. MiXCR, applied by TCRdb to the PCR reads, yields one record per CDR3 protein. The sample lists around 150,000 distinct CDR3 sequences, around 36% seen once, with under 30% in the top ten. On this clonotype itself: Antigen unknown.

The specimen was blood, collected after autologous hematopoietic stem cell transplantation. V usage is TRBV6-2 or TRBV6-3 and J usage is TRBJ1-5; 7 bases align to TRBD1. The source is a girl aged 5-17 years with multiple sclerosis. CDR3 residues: CASREPGQWRQPQHF. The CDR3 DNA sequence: TGTGCCAGCAGAGAACCGGGACAGTGGAGGCAGCCCCAGCATTTT.